Here is one T cell receptor (beta chain) with its context. Its antigen is unknown. PCR was performed using 60 Vbeta and 13 Jbeta primers. TCRdb's table, derived via immunoSEQ multiplex PCR, lists solely in-frame clones and lacks some. The table has more than 140,000 clones, over 75% seen once. These data come from a study of cytomegalovirus exposure and HLA in healthy donors. Study-wide context: Of around 400 genotyped donors, 81% grouped in the Caucasian-associated ancestry cluster.

This CDR3 region has 12 residues. The germline V and J ends were trimmed by 4 bases and 6 bases, with 10 bases remaining between them. Per the germline V gene, CDR1 is SGHTA and CDR2 is FQGNSA. Study findings and constraints: It is likely that the observed cluster of highly shared sequence variants was a sequencing artifact. CMV antigen specificity was confirmed in vitro for three CMV-associated chains. 164 TCR beta chains were listed as cytomegalovirus-associated.

Sequencing was performed on PBMCs. The receptor was isolated from a man aged 25-40 years in good health and CMV-seropositive. The chain combines TRBV7-2 with TRBJ2-7; D might be TRBD1 (5 bases). The CDR3, as DNA: TGTGCCAGCAGCTCTCCAGGGCTCGAGCAGTACTTC. This translates into CASSSPGLEQYF.